Sequencing of this T cell receptor (beta chain) was carried out in a study of blood T cell repertoires in COVID-19. For the study at large: Specimens from acute and convalescent COVID-19 originated in the United States, Italy and Spain. T cells, B-cell-depleted T cells, or PBMCs supplied cDNA or gDNA.

The germline V gene encodes CDR1 SGHTS and CDR2 YDEGEE. This CDR3 has 14 residues. For this clone: Mismatch with germline at one junction end may stem from a read error.

In the source study's methods: Reference gene primer amplification yielded estimated nucleated cell counts. Some clones are missing from TCRdb's copy, which holds only in-frame ones; the method was immunoSEQ multiplex PCR. V and J calls and clone size are given by that table; D and trimming were obtained from the DNA. The sample comprises about 160,000 clones, around 82% of which are singletons, and 8% to 13% rests with the top ten. The chain carries TRBV5-8 and TRBJ2-7; possibly TRBD2 for D (6 bases). The sequenced sample consisted of peripheral blood. The TCR sequence derives from a man in his sixties with active or convalescent COVID-19. The CDR3 coding sequence is TGTGCCAGCAGCTTGGTAGGGATGGACTACAAGCAGTACTTC. Translation gives CASSLVGMDYKQYF.